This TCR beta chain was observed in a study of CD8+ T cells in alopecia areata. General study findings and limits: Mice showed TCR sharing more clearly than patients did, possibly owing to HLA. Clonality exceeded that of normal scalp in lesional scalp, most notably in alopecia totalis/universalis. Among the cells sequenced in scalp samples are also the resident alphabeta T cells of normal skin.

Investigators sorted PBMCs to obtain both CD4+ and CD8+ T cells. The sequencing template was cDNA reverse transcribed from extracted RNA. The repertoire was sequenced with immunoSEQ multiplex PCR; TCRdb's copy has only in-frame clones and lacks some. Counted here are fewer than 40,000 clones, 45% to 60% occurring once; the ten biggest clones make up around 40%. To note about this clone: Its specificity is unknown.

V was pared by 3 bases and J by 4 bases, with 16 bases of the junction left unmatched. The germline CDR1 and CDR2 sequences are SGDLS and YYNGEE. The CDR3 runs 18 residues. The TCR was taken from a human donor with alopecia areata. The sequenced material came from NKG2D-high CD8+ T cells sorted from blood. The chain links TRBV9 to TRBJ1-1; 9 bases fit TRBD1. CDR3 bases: TGTGCCAGCAGCGGAAGGAACAGGGGGACAGGGAGTGGCACTGAAGCTTTCTTT. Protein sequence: CASSGRNRGTGSGTEAFF.